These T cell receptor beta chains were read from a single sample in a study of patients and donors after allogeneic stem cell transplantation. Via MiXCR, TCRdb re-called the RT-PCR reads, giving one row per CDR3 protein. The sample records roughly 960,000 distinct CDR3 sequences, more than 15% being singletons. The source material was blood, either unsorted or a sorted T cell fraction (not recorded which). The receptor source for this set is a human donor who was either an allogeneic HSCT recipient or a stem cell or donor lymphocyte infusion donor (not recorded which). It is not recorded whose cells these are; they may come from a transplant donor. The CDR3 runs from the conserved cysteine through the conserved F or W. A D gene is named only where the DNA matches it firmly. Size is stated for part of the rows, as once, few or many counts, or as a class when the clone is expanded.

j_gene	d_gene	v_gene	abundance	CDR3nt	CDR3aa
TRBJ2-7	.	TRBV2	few	TGTGCCAGCATGGTTAGGACGGTATCCTACGAGCAGTACTTC	CASMVRTVSYEQYF
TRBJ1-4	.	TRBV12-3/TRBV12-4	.	TGTGCCAGCAGGGGCAGACAGGCAACTAATGAAAAACTGTTTTTT	CASRGRQATNEKLFF
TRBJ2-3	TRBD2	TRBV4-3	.	TGCGCCAGCAGCCAAATGACTAGCGGGGGCACAGATACGCAGTATTTT	CASSQMTSGGTDTQYF
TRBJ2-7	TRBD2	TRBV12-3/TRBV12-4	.	TGTGCCAGCAGTTTACGGGTTAGCGGGAGGAAGAGCTCCTACGAGCAGTACTTC	CASSLRVSGRKSSYEQYF
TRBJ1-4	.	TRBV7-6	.	TGTGCCAGCAGCGGACATCTCGGTGAAAAACTGTTTTTT	CASSGHLGEKLFF
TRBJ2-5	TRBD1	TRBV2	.	TGTGCCAGTAAACCCGGGACAGGGGGCGGGACCCAGTACTTC	CASKPGTGGGTQYF
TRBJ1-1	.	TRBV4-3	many	TGCGCCAGCAGCCAAGATCGGGGAAATGAAGCTTTCTTT	CASSQDRGNEAFF
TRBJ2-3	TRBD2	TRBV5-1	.	TGCGCCAGCAGCCCGACCATAGCGGGAGGGCCCGGAGATACGCAGTATTTT	CASSPTIAGGPGDTQYF
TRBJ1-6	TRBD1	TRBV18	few	TGTGCCAGCTCACAAAAGGAGACAGGGGGTTCACCCCTCCACTTT	CASSQKETGGSPLHF
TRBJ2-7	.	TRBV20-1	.	TGCAGTGCTAGGGGGGCCAGGGGCAGCTCCTACGAGCAGTACTTC	CSARGARGSSYEQYF
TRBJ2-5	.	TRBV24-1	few	TGTGCCACCAGTGATTATAGGGAGACCCAGTACTTC	CATSDYRETQYF
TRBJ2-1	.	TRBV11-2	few	TGTGCCAGCAGCCTCCTGCGGTCAGGGGGGCGGAATGAGCAGTTCTTC	CASSLLRSGGRNEQFF
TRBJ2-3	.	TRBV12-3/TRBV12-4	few	TGTGCCAGCGGGCGGACAGATACGCAGTATTTT	CASGRTDTQYF
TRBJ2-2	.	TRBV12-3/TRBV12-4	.	TGTGCCAGCAGTTTACGTGGTCAGGCGGTTCACGGGGAGCTGTTTTTT	CASSLRGQAVHGELFF
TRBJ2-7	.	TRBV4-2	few	TGTGCCAGCCGGGGTCCGGAAGTGGGCGAGCAGTACTTC	CASRGPEVGEQYF
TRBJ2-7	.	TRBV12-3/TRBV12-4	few	TGTGCCAGCAGTTTTGGGACGGCCTCCTACGAGCAGTACTTC	CASSFGTASYEQYF
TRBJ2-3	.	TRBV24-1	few	TGTGCCACCAGTGACACTGGACGGATCCAGACAGATACGCAGTATTTT	CATSDTGRIQTDTQYF
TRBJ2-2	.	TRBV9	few	TGTGCCAGCAGAGGACAAATGAACACCGGGGAGCTGTTTTTT	CASRGQMNTGELFF
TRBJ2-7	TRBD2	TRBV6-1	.	TGTGCCAGCAGTGTTCGAGGGACTAGCAGTTCCTACGAGCAGTACTTC	CASSVRGTSSSYEQYF
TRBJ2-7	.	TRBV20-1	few	TGCAGTGCCTCTAGTGGGGGGTCCTTGGAGCAGTACTTC	CSASSGGSLEQYF
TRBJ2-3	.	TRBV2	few	TGTGCCAGCAGCAGGGCCGTACGTTCTACAGATACGCAGTATTTT	CASSRAVRSTDTQYF
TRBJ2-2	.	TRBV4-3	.	TGCGCCAGCAGCCAAGTGGGACGGAAGAACACCGGGGAGCTGTTTTTT	CASSQVGRKNTGELFF
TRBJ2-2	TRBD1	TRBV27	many	TGTGCCAGCACCGCGGACAGGGCGAACACCGGGGAGCTGTTTTTT	CASTADRANTGELFF
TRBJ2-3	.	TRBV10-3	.	TGTGCCATCAGTCCGGGGGTGGGCTTCACAGATACGCAGTATTTT	CAISPGVGFTDTQYF
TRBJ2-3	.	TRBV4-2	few	TGTGCCAGCAGCCAGGTACAGAACACAGATACGCAGTATTTT	CASSQVQNTDTQYF
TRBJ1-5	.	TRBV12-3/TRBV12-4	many	TGTGCCAGCAGTCAAACGGGGGGCCGCAATCAGCCCCAGCATTTT	CASSQTGGRNQPQHF
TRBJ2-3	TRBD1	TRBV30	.	TGTGCCTGGAGTGTCGGGACAGGGATAGATACGCAGTATTTT	CAWSVGTGIDTQYF
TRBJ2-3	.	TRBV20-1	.	TGCAGTGCTAGAGATCGGGACTTCGGGGAGGATACGCAGTATTTT	CSARDRDFGEDTQYF
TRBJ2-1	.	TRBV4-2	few	TGTGCCAGCAGCACGGAAGGGGGAATCTCTGGGAATGAGCAGTTCTTC	CASSTEGGISGNEQFF
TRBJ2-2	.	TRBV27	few	TGTGCCAGCAGCTCGGCAGGTAGTGGAACCGGGGAGCTGTTTTTT	CASSSAGSGTGELFF
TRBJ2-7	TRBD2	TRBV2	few	TGTGCCAGCAGTCGCGAAGCGGGAGGAGGGCCCTGGCGGTACTTC	CASSREAGGGPWRYF
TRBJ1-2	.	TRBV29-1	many	TGCAGCGTTGCAATGACGGACTATGGCTACACCTTC	CSVAMTDYGYTF
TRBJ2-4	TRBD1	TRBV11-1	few	TGTGCCAGCAGCTCGACAGGGGTAAACATTCAGTACTTC	CASSSTGVNIQYF
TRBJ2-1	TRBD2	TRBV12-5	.	TGTGCTAGTGGGATTAGCGGGGGGGCCAATGAGCAGTTCTTC	CASGISGGANEQFF
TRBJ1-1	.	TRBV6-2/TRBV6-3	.	TGTGCCAGCAGTTACCCCCGTAGGGGGGAGAACACTGAAGCTTTCTTT	CASSYPRRGENTEAFF
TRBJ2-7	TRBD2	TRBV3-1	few	TGTGCCAGCAGCCAAGTCGCGGGAGGATTTCGCGAGCAGTACTTC	CASSQVAGGFREQYF
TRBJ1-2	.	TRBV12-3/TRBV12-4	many	TGTGCCAGCAGTTTTAGATCAGGGACTAACTATGGCTACACCTTC	CASSFRSGTNYGYTF
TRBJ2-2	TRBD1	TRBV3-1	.	TGTGCCAGCAGGGACAGACAGGGGCGGCCCGGGGAGCTGTTTTTT	CASRDRQGRPGELFF
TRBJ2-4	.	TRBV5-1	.	TGCGCCAGCAAAACGTCCCCGAGTGGGGACATTCAGTACTTC	CASKTSPSGDIQYF
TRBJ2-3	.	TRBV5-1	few	TGCGCCAGCAGCGCTTCTCCGGGGTTAGGAGGAACAGATACGCAGTATTTT	CASSASPGLGGTDTQYF
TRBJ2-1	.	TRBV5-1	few	TGCGCCAGCAGCTTGACGACAGATAGCTCCTACAATGAGCAGTTCTTC	CASSLTTDSSYNEQFF
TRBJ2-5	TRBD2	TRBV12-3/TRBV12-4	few	TGTGCCAGCAGTTTAACTAGCGGGGGAGAGACCCAGTACTTC	CASSLTSGGETQYF
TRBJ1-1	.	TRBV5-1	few	TGCGCCAGCAGCTCTAGGACGACAGTAAACACTGAAGCTTTCTTT	CASSSRTTVNTEAFF
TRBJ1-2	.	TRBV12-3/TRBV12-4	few	TGTGCCAGCAGTCTAATCACCAACTATGGCTACACCTTC	CASSLITNYGYTF